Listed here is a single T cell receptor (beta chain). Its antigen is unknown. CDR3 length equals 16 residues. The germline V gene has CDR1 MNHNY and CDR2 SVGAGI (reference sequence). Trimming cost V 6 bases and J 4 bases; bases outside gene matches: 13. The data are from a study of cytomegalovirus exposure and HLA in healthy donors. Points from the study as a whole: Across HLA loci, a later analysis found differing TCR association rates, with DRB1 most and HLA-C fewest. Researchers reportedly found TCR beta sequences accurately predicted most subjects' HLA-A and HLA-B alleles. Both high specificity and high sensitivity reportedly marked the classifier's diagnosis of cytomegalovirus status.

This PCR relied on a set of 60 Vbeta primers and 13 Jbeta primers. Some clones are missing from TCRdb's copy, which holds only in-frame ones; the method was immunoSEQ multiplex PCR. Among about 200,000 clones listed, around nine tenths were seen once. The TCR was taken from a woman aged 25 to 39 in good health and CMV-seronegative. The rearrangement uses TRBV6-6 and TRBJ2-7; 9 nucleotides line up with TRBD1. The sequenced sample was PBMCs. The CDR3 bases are TGTGCCAGCAGACCGCTAGGGGGACAGGGATGGTACGAGCAGTACTTC. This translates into CASRPLGGQGWYEQYF.